These T cell receptor beta chains were read from a single sample in a study of regulatory T cells in long-lasting Graves disease. Each CDR3 protein gets one entry after TCRdb re-called the multiplex PCR reads with MiXCR. This sample has 350,000 to 500,000 distinct CDR3 sequences, with 11% to 15% found just once. These data were likewise used in another study, on T cells in Graves' hyperthyroidism and ophthalmopathy.

The sequencing here drew on peripheral blood mononuclear cells (PBMCs), taken at new diagnosis, from a patient treated with antithyroid drugs. The receptors were gathered from a woman aged 45-60 years with Graves disease. Each CDR3 is given with its conserved first and last residue. A D gene is named only where the DNA matches it firmly. A row's size may be missing; if present it is once, few, many or a size class.

V	size	D	J	CDR3	DNA
TRBV11-2	NA	TRBD1	TRBJ1-3	CASSLGGTDGYTIYF	TGTGCCAGCAGCTTAGGAGGGACAGACGGTTACACCATATATTTT
TRBV6-9	many	NA	TRBJ2-7	CASSYGQYSYEQYF	TGTGCCAGCAGTTACGGACAATACTCCTACGAGCAGTACTTC
TRBV20-1	few	TRBD1	TRBJ2-7	CSARQGTGWTQQYF	TGCAGTGCTAGACAAGGGACAGGGTGGACGCAGCAGTACTTC
TRBV28	few	NA	TRBJ1-5	CASSPSLGDNQPQHF	TGTGCCAGCAGTCCGTCGTTGGGGGACAATCAGCCCCAGCATTTT
TRBV10-3	NA	NA	TRBJ1-6	CAIRRETGTNNSPLHF	TGTGCCATCAGGCGCGAAACCGGGACGAATAATTCACCCCTCCACTTT
TRBV5-1	NA	TRBD1	TRBJ2-7	CASSRTGASYEQYF	TGCGCCAGCAGCCGGACAGGGGCTTCCTACGAGCAGTACTTC
TRBV19	NA	NA	TRBJ2-1	CASSERAAGLGSYNEQFF	TGTGCCAGTAGTGAGAGGGCCGCGGGCCTGGGCTCCTACAATGAGCAGTTCTTC
TRBV27	many	TRBD1	TRBJ2-5	CASSPGTGGYQETQYF	TGTGCCAGCAGTCCCGGGACAGGGGGGTACCAAGAGACCCAGTACTTC
TRBV6-1	many	NA	TRBJ1-1	CASGSSSLNTEAFF	TGTGCCAGCGGATCTTCCAGCCTAAACACTGAAGCTTTCTTT
TRBV20-1	many	TRBD2	TRBJ2-5	CSAPGLGQETQYF	TGCAGTGCCCCGGGACTAGGTCAAGAGACCCAGTACTTC
TRBV19	few	NA	TRBJ2-5	CASSPWRRGTPYQETQYF	TGTGCCAGTAGTCCGTGGCGGAGGGGGACTCCGTACCAAGAGACCCAGTACTTC
TRBV5-1	many	NA	TRBJ2-6	CASSLSRQSFSGANVLTF	TGTGCCAGCAGCTTGTCTCGGCAGTCCTTCTCTGGGGCCAACGTCCTGACTTTC
TRBV11-2	NA	NA	TRBJ2-7	CASPRDEQYF	TGTGCCAGCCCCCGTGACGAGCAGTACTTC
TRBV2	many	NA	TRBJ1-5	CASRTMRDQPQHF	TGTGCCAGCAGAACCATGAGGGATCAGCCCCAGCATTTT
TRBV10-3	few	NA	TRBJ1-1	CAISDSTGNTEAFF	TGTGCCATCAGTGATTCGACCGGGAACACTGAAGCTTTCTTT
TRBV13	many	NA	TRBJ2-3	CASSLAWPVGTDTQYF	TGTGCCAGCAGCTTAGCTTGGCCGGTCGGGACAGATACGCAGTATTTT
TRBV20-1	NA	NA	TRBJ1-1	CSARALQETEAFF	TGCAGTGCCCGGGCCCTCCAGGAAACTGAAGCTTTCTTT
TRBV2	many	NA	TRBJ2-5	CASSESEGRETQYF	TGTGCCAGCAGTGAATCGGAAGGGAGAGAGACCCAGTACTTC
TRBV28	many	NA	TRBJ1-2	CASSLLINYGYTF	TGTGCCAGCAGTTTACTAATTAACTATGGCTACACCTTC
TRBV10-3	few	NA	TRBJ2-3	CAIGDRPTDTQYF	TGTGCCATCGGAGACAGACCCACAGATACGCAGTATTTT
TRBV18	few	NA	TRBJ2-4	CASSPQGPVQYF	TGTGCCAGCTCACCACAGGGACCGGTTCAGTACTTC
TRBV27	NA	NA	TRBJ1-2	CASSLSSGANCGYTF	TGTGCCAGCAGTTTAAGTTCGGGGGCAAACTGTGGCTACACCTTC
TRBV25-1	NA	NA	TRBJ2-7	CASSEWPQYF	TGTGCCAGCAGTGAATGGCCCCAATACTTC
TRBV3-1	NA	NA	TRBJ1-2	CASSQTDGGYTF	TGTGCCAGCAGCCAGACGGATGGTGGCTACACCTTC
TRBV11-2	many	TRBD1	TRBJ1-2	CASSPQDRLYTF	TGTGCCAGCAGCCCTCAGGACAGGTTGTACACCTTC
TRBV7-9	many	TRBD1	TRBJ2-5	CASSPRYGTADRETQYF	TGTGCCAGCAGCCCTCGTTACGGGACAGCTGACCGAGAGACCCAGTACTTC
TRBV10-3	many	TRBD1	TRBJ2-1	CAIRAGTGKDNEQFF	TGTGCCATCAGGGCCGGGACAGGGAAAGACAATGAGCAGTTCTTC
TRBV20-1	few	NA	TRBJ2-2	CSADPFSGSNTGELFF	TGCAGTGCTGACCCATTCAGCGGGTCGAACACCGGGGAGCTGTTTTTT
TRBV12-3/TRBV12-4	few	NA	TRBJ2-7	CASSFPTFGTTLERYF	TGTGCCAGCAGTTTCCCCACGTTCGGGACAACTCTCGAGCGGTACTTC
TRBV29-1	NA	TRBD1	TRBJ2-2	CSAERQGGTGELFF	TGCAGCGCAGAGAGACAGGGTGGCACCGGGGAGCTGTTTTTT
TRBV3-1	NA	TRBD2	TRBJ2-1	CASRDQTSGSRNEQFF	TGTGCCAGCAGGGACCAGACTAGCGGGAGTAGGAATGAGCAGTTCTTC
TRBV29-1	few	NA	TRBJ2-2	CSVSDAGLRGTGELFF	TGCAGCGTCTCGGACGCGGGACTTCGTGGCACCGGGGAGCTGTTTTTT
TRBV11-2	many	TRBD1	TRBJ1-2	CASSLGAQGAVYGYTF	TGTGCCAGCAGCTTAGGTGCCCAGGGGGCGGTCTATGGCTACACCTTC
TRBV11-2	many	TRBD1	TRBJ2-7	CASSLDPTGGYEQYF	TGTGCCAGCAGCTTAGATCCGACAGGGGGCTACGAGCAGTACTTC
TRBV27	few	NA	TRBJ2-7	CASSISLASYEQYF	TGTGCCAGCAGTATCAGCCTGGCCTCCTACGAGCAGTACTTC
TRBV30	many	TRBD2	TRBJ2-1	CAWSVRRGGEQFF	TGTGCCTGGAGTGTACGTCGGGGGGGTGAGCAGTTCTTC
TRBV5-5	many	NA	TRBJ2-7	CASSLEAAYEQYF	TGTGCCAGCAGCTTGGAAGCGGCCTACGAGCAGTACTTC
TRBV28	many	NA	TRBJ1-5	CASSPFSLRRSLWGNQPQHF	TGTGCCAGCAGCCCCTTTTCCTTACGTCGGTCCCTTTGGGGCAATCAGCCCCAGCATTTT
TRBV7-9	many	TRBD2	TRBJ2-5	CASSSRTSGEGETQYF	TGTGCCAGCAGCTCCCGGACTAGCGGAGAGGGGGAGACCCAGTACTTC
TRBV3-1	NA	TRBD2	TRBJ2-7	CASSQGGRAGYEQYF	TGTGCCAGCAGCCAAGGCGGGAGGGCCGGTTACGAGCAGTACTTC
TRBV5-5	many	NA	TRBJ2-2	CASSFSPGELFF	TGTGCCAGCAGCTTTAGCCCCGGGGAGCTGTTTTTT
TRBV29-1	NA	TRBD1	TRBJ2-7	CSVSPGQTTYEQYF	TGCAGCGTGAGTCCGGGACAGACAACCTACGAGCAGTACTTC